The present TCR beta chain was sequenced within a study of T-cell memory formation after mild COVID-19 (dated by TCRdb to the early 2020s). About the investigation overall: TCR sequence clusters from the two donors were found to be largely donor specific. In a couple of donors, T-cell clones that expanded and contracted after mild COVID-19 were tracked by sequencing TCRalpha and TCRbeta repertoires over time. Two young, previously healthy adult volunteers made up the cohort, one male and one female.

Between the V and J ends, shortened by 1 base and 5 bases respectively, the junction contains 9 bases. From the cysteine through the phenylalanine, the CDR3 covers 13 amino acids. Only CDR3 DNA is held: 39 bases, read in frame from base 1. TCRdb names Illumina NovaSeq 6000 as the instrument used. TCRalpha and TCRbeta cDNA libraries were constructed by 5'RACE with constant-segment primers, with sample barcodes and unique molecular identifiers being introduced. Trizol reagent was used to extract RNA from every sample. The libraries were amplified in two PCR steps, and the second step added a second sample barcode and Illumina TruSeq adapters. Sequencing of the libraries was done on an Illumina NovaSeq, producing 2 x 150 bp paired-end reads. The study's processing was this. Reads were demultiplexed and collapsed into UMI-guided consensus sequences with migec v1.2.7. Using mixcr v2.1.11, UMI consensuses were aligned to TRA and TRB V and J templates and then assembled into clonotypes. Expanded or contracted clonotypes were those called significant by both edgeR and NoisET, with noise models trained on biological replicates. edgeR calls used a false discovery rate-adjusted p below 0.01 and a log2 fold-change threshold of 1. As an exploratory analysis of dynamics, PCA with hierarchical clustering was applied to max-normalized trajectories of the 1000 most abundant clonotypes. Separately sequenced CD4+ and CD8+ repertoires were used to assign the CD4 or CD8 phenotype of responding clones. TCRdb took the public reads, trimmed them with fastp at Q25, ran MiXCR for clone calling and kept in-frame beta chains. Every CDR3 protein is listed once, alongside the most common genes and DNA of its rows. Clone size and V and J calls follow TCRdb, not the original study. A total of hundreds of thousands of distinct CDR3 sequences appear in this sample, just over 20% of them only once. About an eighth of the sample is taken by the ten largest.

For this clonotype: Which antigen it targets is not known. Base qualities are not provided; no much larger clone lies one nucleotide away.

Ficoll-Paque density gradient centrifugation was the method used to isolate PBMCs. Results and caveats for the whole study, not just this receptor: The study included only a couple of mild cases, and larger cohorts that include severe cases with pre-infection samples were judged to be necessary. From day 15 to 85, contracting clones showed balanced CD4/CD8 phenotypes, whereas a second wave of clones that expanded from day 15 to 37 leaned towards CD4+. SARS-CoV-2 specificity of the second-wave clones peaking on day 37 was not confirmed. Some responding clones were detected in pre-infection memory, suggesting pre-existing cross-reactive memory T cells joined the SARS-CoV-2 response. Contracting CD4+ clones appeared mostly in the CM and EM memory subsets, whereas CD8+ clones were enriched in EMRA.

The TCR was taken from an adult woman who had mild COVID-19 (a few samples of this study predate the infection). The sample titles of this study are shuffled in the database, so cell type and time point are left out; the donor was told from shared clones. The source material was PBMCs or a T cell subset sorted from them (not recorded which). The sequence is built from TRBV12-3 or TRBV12-4 and TRBJ2-7; the D gene is perhaps TRBD1, from 5 matching bases. The base sequence is TGTGCCAGCAGTTTAGTAGGGGCCGACGAGCAGTACTTC. It codes for CASSLVGADEQYF.